The 25 T cell receptor beta chains below all came from one sample that was sequenced in a study of CD4+ T cells in melanoma. The assay was immunoSEQ multiplex PCR, and TCRdb's table has in-frame clones only and misses some. The table includes roughly 140,000 clones, around 90% detected once. These receptor sequences come from a human donor with melanoma.

The chain joins TRBV5-1 to TRBJ2-3; 8 positions match TRBD1. The CDR3 extends over 15 amino acids. Germline values: CDR1 SGHRS, CDR2 YFSETQ. Losses at the gene ends were 4 bases for V and 1 base for J; bases not matched to a gene: 5. CDR3 in DNA: TGCGCCAGCAGCGGCAGGGGGCCCGGCACAGATACGCAGTATTTT. This codes for CASSGRGPGTDTQYF.

The rearrangement links TRBV5-1 to TRBJ1-5, with D unresolved. The germline V gene has CDR1 SGHRS and CDR2 YFSETQ. The CDR3 length is 15 residues. Trimming removed 3 bases at V and 0 bases at J, with 10 bases between. The CDR3 region is CASSSEAGSNQPQHF. CDR3 in DNA: TGCGCCAGCAGCTCCGAGGCGGGTAGCAATCAGCCCCAGCATTTT. The whole variable domain, remainder taken from reference TRBV5-1 and TRBJ1-5, is KAGVTQTPRYLIKTRGQQVTLSCSPISGHRSVSWYQQTPGQGLQFLFEYFSETQRNKGNFPGRFSGRQFSNSRSEMNVSTLELGDSALYLCASSSEAGSNQPQHFGDGTRLSIL.

The V call is TRBV7-9, the J call TRBJ2-3, with 7 bases aligning to TRBD2. CDR1 and CDR2 (germline): SEHNR, FQNEAQ (reference sequence). V lost 2 bases, J lost 3 bases, and 5 bases stayed unmatched. The CDR3 is 15 residues long. CDR3 bases: TGTGCCAGCAGCTTAAGCGGGGTTGGGACAGATACGCAGTATTTT. The encoded protein is CASSLSGVGTDTQYF.

The sample holds one count of this clone. The J gene is TRBJ1-4, the V gene TRBV30; no firm D call. The CDR3 has 15 amino acids. CDR1 and CDR2 (germline): GTSNPN, SVGIG (reference sequence). Trimming removed 2 bases at V and 0 bases at J, with 10 bases between. The CDR3 DNA reads as TGTGCCTGGAGTTTCTTAAGTGCAACTAATGAAAAACTGTTTTTT. Translated: CAWSFLSATNEKLFF.

This clone was seen a single time. The chain recombines TRBV5-1 with TRBJ1-1; D may be TRBD1 (6 bases). The CDR3 has 18 amino acids. Between the trimmed V and J ends, which lost 4 bases and 1 base, there was a span of 23 bases. The germline CDR1 and CDR2 sequences are SGHRS and YFSETQ. Here the CDR3 DNA reads TGCGCCAGCAGCGCGGGGAGCATGGGGGGCGCGGAGAACACTGAAGCTTTCTTT. Translation: CASSAGSMGGAENTEAFF.

The chain is built from TRBV18 and TRBJ2-1; D perhaps matches TRBD2 (6 bases). CDR1 is KGHSH, CDR2 LQKENI, per germline. Trimming removed 5 bases from V and 6 bases from J, with 17 bases in between. CDR3 length: 15 amino acids. DNA for the CDR3: TGTGCCAGCTCAGAGTCTCAGGAGGGACGCAATGAGCAGTTCTTC. It translates to CASSESQEGRNEQFF.

This clone was picked up one time. The V call is TRBV6-5, the J call TRBJ1-3; no definite D call. Deletions cut 0 bases from V and 3 bases from J, with 9 bases between. The CDR3 consists of 15 residues. Germline V CDR1 and CDR2: MNHEY, SVGAGI. CDR3 in DNA: TGTGCCAGCAGTTACTCGAGGAGGGATGGAAACACCATATATTTT. Its translation is CASSYSRRDGNTIYF.

The rearrangement links TRBV5-8 to TRBJ1-5; 7 bases are a match to TRBD1. The V gene end was trimmed by 0 bases and the J gene end by 6 bases; junction bases not matched to a gene: 6. Germline values: CDR1 SGHTS, CDR2 YDEGEE. The length of the CDR3 is 15 residues. This CDR3 is CASSLGDSLSQPQHF. In DNA, the CDR3 is TGTGCCAGCAGCTTGGGGGACAGTTTAAGTCAGCCCCAGCATTTT.

The chain recombines TRBV29-1 with TRBJ2-5; D call uncertain. The V and J ends lost 3 bases and 5 bases respectively, with 10 bases between them. Germline V gives CDR1 SQVTM, CDR2 ANQGSEA. The length of the CDR3 is 12 residues. The DNA for the CDR3 is TGCAGCGTTGATGTTGGTAGGGAGACCCAGTACTTC. Translated: CSVDVGRETQYF.

The rearrangement links TRBV19 to TRBJ1-4; D unresolved. This CDR3 has 16 residues. Germline V gives CDR1 LNHDA, CDR2 SQIVND (reference sequence). The V end lost 5 bases, the J end lost 8 bases, and 21 bases lay between the germline ends. The CDR3 here is CASSVVGSLDREKLFF. CDR3 sequence (DNA): TGTGCCAGTAGTGTCGTCGGCAGTTTAGATCGGGAAAAACTGTTTTTT. Supplemented by reference TRBV19 and TRBJ1-4, the full variable domain reads DGGITQSPKYLFRKEGQNVTLSCEQNLNHDAMYWYRQDPGQGLRLIYYSQIVNDFQKGDIAEGYSVSREKKESFPLTVTSAQKNPTAFYLCASSVVGSLDREKLFFGSGTQLSVL.

This CDR3 reads CASSIEYRNTEAFF. The CDR3 bases are TGTGCCAGTAGTATAGAGTACAGAAACACTGAAGCTTTCTTT. V gene TRBV19 combines with J gene TRBJ1-1; D not resolved. Germline V gene data show CDR1 as LNHDA and CDR2 as SQIVND (reference sequence). Trimming cost V 0 bases and J 2 bases, with 7 bases left between them. This CDR3 is built from 14 residues.

This clone was observed a single time. J is TRBJ2-1 and V is TRBV9, with TRBD1 matching over 9 bases. The junction had 2 bases not matched to a gene; V was cut back by 0 bases and J by 13 bases. The length of the CDR3 is 12 residues. CDR1 is SGDLS, CDR2 YYNGEE, per germline. As DNA, the CDR3 is TGTGCCAGCAGCGTAGAGGGACAGGGTCAGTTCTTC. Translation: CASSVEGQGQFF.

The chain joins TRBV5-1 to TRBJ1-2; TRBD1 is a possible D gene (6 bases). V lost 0 bases to trimming and J lost 7 bases, with 10 bases between them. The CDR3 contains 13 residues. Germline values: CDR1 SGHRS, CDR2 YFSETQ. CDR3 amino acids: CASSLVGGFGYTF. The CDR3 nucleotides are TGCGCCAGCAGCTTGGTAGGGGGGTTTGGCTACACCTTC. Looking up the rest from reference TRBV5-1 and TRBJ1-2 gives the full variable domain: KAGVTQTPRYLIKTRGQQVTLSCSPISGHRSVSWYQQTPGQGLQFLFEYFSETQRNKGNFPGRFSGRQFSNSRSEMNVSTLELGDSALYLCASSLVGGFGYTFGSGTRLTVV.

As concerns this clone: Other DNA sequences in the sample encode the same CDR3. The DNA of the CDR3 is TGTGCCAGTAGTATAGGTCGCACTGAAGCTTTCTTT. Protein product: CASSIGRTEAFF. V gene TRBV19 combines with J gene TRBJ1-1; D unresolved. In germline, CDR1 is LNHDA, CDR2 SQIVND (reference sequence). This CDR3 region has 12 residues. Trimming shortened V by 1 base and J by 4 bases, and 4 bases separated the two germline ends. Full variable domain (missing parts from reference TRBV19 and TRBJ1-1): DGGITQSPKYLFRKEGQNVTLSCEQNLNHDAMYWYRQDPGQGLRLIYYSQIVNDFQKGDIAEGYSVSREKKESFPLTVTSAQKNPTAFYLCASSIGRTEAFFGQGTRLTVV.

The chain combines TRBV7-9 with TRBJ2-7; the D gene could be TRBD1 or TRBD2 (5 bases each). The V gene's germline CDR1 is SEHNR and CDR2 FQNEAQ (reference sequence). Trimming left V 0 bases short and J 7 bases short, with 7 bases between. This CDR3 has 12 amino acids. DNA of the CDR3: TGTGCCAGCAGCTTAGCCTGGGGGGAGCAGTACTTC. Translated, it gives CASSLAWGEQYF.

CDR3 in amino acids: CASSAHGGADQPQHF. The CDR3 nucleotides are TGTGCCAGCAGCGCCCACGGGGGCGCGGATCAGCCCCAGCATTTT. The V gene is TRBV7-2, the J gene TRBJ1-5; TRBD1 is a possible D gene (6 bases). Germline-derived CDR1 and CDR2 are SGHTA and FQGNSA. There are 15 residues in the CDR3. The ends were cut back, 5 bases at V and 5 bases at J, with 16 bases in the middle.

The chain uses TRBV9 and TRBJ2-3; D unclear. The CDR3 sequence is 17 residues long. Germline CDR1 is SGDLS and CDR2 is YYNGEE. The ends were cut back, 0 bases at V and 3 bases at J, with 17 bases in the middle. CDR3 in DNA: TGTGCCAGCAGCGTAGGAGGTTCCGTCCAGAGAACAGATACGCAGTATTTT. It translates to CASSVGGSVQRTDTQYF.

This chain links TRBV10-1 with TRBJ2-2; maybe TRBD1 (6 bases). The CDR3 runs to 14 residues. V lost 0 bases and J 6 bases, leaving 8 bases between the germline ends. Germline lookup yields CDR1 WNHNN and CDR2 SYGVQD (reference sequence). CDR3 protein: CASSESGTPGELFF. The DNA of the CDR3 is TGCGCCAGCAGTGAGTCTGGGACACCCGGGGAGCTGTTTTTT.

This chain's CDR3 is CASSPGLEKEQYF. The DNA of the CDR3 is TGTGCCAGCTCGCCGGGACTTGAGAAGGAGCAGTACTTC. The J gene is TRBJ2-7, the V gene TRBV18; possibly TRBD2 for D (6 bases). CDR3 length: 13 residues. Per the germline V gene, CDR1 is KGHSH and CDR2 is LQKENI. V dropped 6 bases and J dropped 7 bases, with 16 bases sitting between them.

V and J are TRBV11-2 and TRBJ2-7, with D unresolved. This CDR3 contains 13 residues. V lost 1 base, J lost 2 bases, and 6 bases lay in between. CDR1 and CDR2 (germline): SGHAT, FQNNGV. CDR3 DNA: TGTGCCAGCAGCTTAGCCGGAACCTACGAGCAGTACTTC. It codes for CASSLAGTYEQYF.

On this clone: In the same sample, other DNA sequences code for this CDR3. V and J are TRBV5-6 and TRBJ2-3, with TRBD2 matching over 8 bases. This CDR3 has 15 amino acids. Looked up from germline, CDR1 is SGHDT and CDR2 is YYEEEE. V trimming: 0 bases; J trimming: 0 bases; junction bases outside the gene matches: 0. As DNA, the CDR3 is TGTGCCAGCAGCTTGGGACTAGCGAGCACAGATACGCAGTATTTT. It codes for CASSLGLASTDTQYF.

This clone was seen a single time. The J gene is TRBJ2-1, the V gene TRBV11-2, with 9 positions matching TRBD1. Trimming cost V 1 base and J 7 bases; bases outside gene matches: 5. CDR3 length: 15 amino acids. From germline, CDR1 is SGHAT and CDR2 FQNNGV. CDR3 loop: CASSLAKQGANEQFF. The CDR3 DNA is TGTGCCAGCAGCTTAGCCAAACAGGGGGCAAATGAGCAGTTCTTC.

The chain is built from TRBV15 and TRBJ2-5; a weak D match, TRBD2 (5 bases). From germline, CDR1 is LNHNV and CDR2 YYDKDF (reference sequence). The V end was cut by 3 bases, the J end by 7 bases, with 18 bases between. This CDR3 comprises 15 residues. Here the CDR3 DNA reads TGTGCCACCAGCAGGGTTGGCGAGGGCAAGGGGACCCAGTACTTC. This gives the protein CATSRVGEGKGTQYF.

The J gene is TRBJ2-1, the V gene TRBV5-1; TRBD2 matches at 8 bases. The CDR3 has 14 amino acids. The junction had 8 bases not matched to a gene; V was cut back by 4 bases and J by 8 bases. Germline assignment: CDR1 SGHRS and CDR2 YFSETQ. In nucleotides, the CDR3 is TGCGCCAGCAGCCGGGGGGGGCCCGGGGATGAGCAGTTCTTC. Translated: CASSRGGPGDEQFF.

This sequence joins TRBV5-1 and TRBJ2-2, with 8 nucleotides matching TRBD1. The V gene end was trimmed by 4 bases and the J gene end by 1 base; junction bases not matched to a gene: 6. The CDR3 contains 16 residues. Germline V gene sequence: CDR1 SGHRS, CDR2 YFSETQ. CDR3 protein: CASSTLRGQNTGELFF. The CDR3 DNA is TGCGCCAGCAGCACCCTCAGGGGGCAGAACACCGGGGAGCTGTTTTTT.